This entry is about one T cell receptor beta chain. What it recognizes is unknown. The sample comes from a study of shared clonotypes between healthy human individuals. Overall study results and limits: Inspection by rarefaction showed sorted-subset sequencing to be incomplete despite large depth.

In the original processing: Owing to the provision of junction-only sequences devoid of quality scores by immunoSEQ, filtering differed. Some clones are missing from TCRdb's copy, which holds only in-frame ones; the method was immunoSEQ multiplex PCR. For V, J and clone size, that table is used; D and trimming come from the DNA. The sample yields over a million clones, more than 60% seen once. CDR1 is SQVTM and CDR2 is ANQGSEA in the germline V gene. CDR3 size: 11 residues. V lost 6 bases and J lost 2, with 8 bases in between. The origin of this receptor is a man aged 18 to 29 in good health. The chain combines TRBV29-1 with TRBJ2-7; D is perhaps TRBD1 or TRBD2 (5 bases each). The sequenced sample consisted of memory CD4+ T cells sorted from blood. Subset described: CD45RA-negative fraction. The CDR3 bases are TGCAGCGTGGGGACCACCTACGAGCAGTACTTC. The encoded protein is CSVGTTYEQYF.